Following are 5 T cell receptor beta chains from one sample sequenced in a study of blood T cell repertoires in COVID-19. TCRdb's copy holds only in-frame clones and misses some; the assay was immunoSEQ multiplex PCR. Of about 290,000 clones listed, roughly 90% are singletons. The material sequenced was peripheral blood. These TCRs come from a woman in her twenties or thirties with active or convalescent COVID-19.

This clone was observed a single time. This chain connects TRBV14 to TRBJ1-2, with D tentatively TRBD1 (5 bases). Germline V gene lookup returns CDR1 SGHDN and CDR2 FVKESK. The CDR3 loop spans 15 amino acids. Between the trimmed V and J ends, which lost 0 bases and 2 bases, there was a span of 10 bases. Written as DNA, the CDR3 is TGTGCCAGCAGCCAAGATCTGCGGGGGAACTATGGCTACACCTTC. Encoded protein: CASSQDLRGNYGYTF.

The V gene is TRBV5-1, the J gene TRBJ2-1; D is possibly TRBD2 (5 bases). The germline gives CDR1 SGHRS, CDR2 YFSETQ. The CDR3 has 17 amino acids. The germline V and J ends were trimmed by 0 bases and 0 bases, with 13 bases remaining between them. CDR3 sequence (DNA): TGCGCCAGCAGCTTGGTTCCCTCCAGCGGCTCCTACAATGAGCAGTTCTTC. Protein: CASSLVPSSGSYNEQFF.

V usage is TRBV29-1 and J usage is TRBJ1-2; D gene ambiguous. This CDR3 spans 12 amino acids. Germline CDR1 SQVTM, CDR2 ANQGSEA. V lost 1 base and J lost 8, with 11 bases in between. This CDR3 reads CSVEGRLGGYTF. CDR3 DNA: TGCAGCGTTGAAGGGCGGCTAGGCGGCTACACCTTC.

J is TRBJ2-7 and V is TRBV4-3; TRBD1 is a possible D gene (5 bases). The V and J ends lost 3 bases and 5 bases respectively, with 17 bases between them. CDR1 is LGHNA, CDR2 YSLEER, per germline. The CDR3 runs to 15 residues. The CDR3 DNA follows: TGCGCCAGCAGCCATCCCGGACACGGATTCGACGAGCAGTACTTC. Residues: CASSHPGHGFDEQYF.

The chain employs TRBV28 and TRBJ1-2; 7 bases align to TRBD1. The length of the CDR3 is 16 residues. Germline CDR1 MDHEN, CDR2 SYDVKM. V trimming: 7 bases; J trimming: 4 bases; junction bases outside the gene matches: 15. This CDR3 is CASTRGPRGAVYGYTF. Here the CDR3 DNA reads TGTGCCAGCACTCGAGGGCCCAGGGGGGCAGTCTATGGCTACACCTTC.